A single T cell receptor beta chain is shown here with its context. This CDR3 region has 15 residues. Unmatched junction bases numbered 7, after V lost 2 bases and J lost 6 bases. Per germline, CDR1 SGHNT and CDR2 YENEEA. The data stem from a study of blood T cell repertoires in COVID-19. Study details: The origin of the acute and convalescent COVID-19 samples was the United States, Italy and Spain. T cells, B-cell-depleted T cells, or PBMCs provided the cDNA or gDNA that served as material.

The authors' processing: Estimation of nucleated cell counts was performed using reference gene primer amplification. TCRdb keeps only in-frame clones here, not all; method: immunoSEQ multiplex PCR. V and J calls and clone size come straight from that table; D and trimming were deduced from the DNA. The sample has some 160,000 clones, roughly 90% seen once. The sequence was collected from a man aged 18 to 30 with acute or convalescent COVID-19. The sequenced sample was peripheral blood. V and J are TRBV11-3 and TRBJ2-1; 7 positions agree with TRBD2. The CDR3 loop is CASSLHGGGTNEQFF. CDR3 DNA sequence: TGTGCCAGCAGCTTACATGGGGGGGGGACCAATGAGCAGTTCTTC. Complete variable domain (other parts from reference TRBV11-3 and TRBJ2-1): EAGVVQSPRYKIIEKKQPVAFWCNPISGHNTLYWYLQNLGQGPELLIRYENEEAVDDSQLPKDRFSAERLKGVDSTLKIQPAELGDSAVYLCASSLHGGGTNEQFFGPGTRLTVL.